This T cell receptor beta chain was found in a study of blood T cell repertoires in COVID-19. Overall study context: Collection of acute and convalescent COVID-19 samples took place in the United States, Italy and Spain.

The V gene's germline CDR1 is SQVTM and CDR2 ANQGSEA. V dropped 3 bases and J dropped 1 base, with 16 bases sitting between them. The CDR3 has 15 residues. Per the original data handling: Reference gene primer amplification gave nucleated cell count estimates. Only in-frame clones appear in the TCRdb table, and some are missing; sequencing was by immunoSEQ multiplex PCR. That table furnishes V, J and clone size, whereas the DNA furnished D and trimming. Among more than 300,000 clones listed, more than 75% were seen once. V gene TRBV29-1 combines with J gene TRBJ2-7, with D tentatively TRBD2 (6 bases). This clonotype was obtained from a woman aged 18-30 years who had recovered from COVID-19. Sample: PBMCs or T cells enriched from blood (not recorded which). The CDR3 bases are TGCAGCGTTGAGAGGCCTAGCGTCGATTCCTACGAGCAGTACTTC. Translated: CSVERPSVDSYEQYF.